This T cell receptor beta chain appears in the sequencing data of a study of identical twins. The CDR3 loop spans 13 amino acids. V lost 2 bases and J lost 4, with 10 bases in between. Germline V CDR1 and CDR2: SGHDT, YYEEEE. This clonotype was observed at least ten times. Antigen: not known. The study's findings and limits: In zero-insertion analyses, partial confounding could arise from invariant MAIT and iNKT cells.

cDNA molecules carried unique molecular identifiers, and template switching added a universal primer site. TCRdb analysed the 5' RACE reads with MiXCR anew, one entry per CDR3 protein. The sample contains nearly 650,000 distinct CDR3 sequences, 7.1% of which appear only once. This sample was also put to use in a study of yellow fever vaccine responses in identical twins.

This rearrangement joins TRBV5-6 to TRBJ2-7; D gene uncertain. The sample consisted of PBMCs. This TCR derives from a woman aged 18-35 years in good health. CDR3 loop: CASSFEVPYEQYF. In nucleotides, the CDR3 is TGTGCCAGCAGCTTTGAGGTCCCATACGAGCAGTACTTC.